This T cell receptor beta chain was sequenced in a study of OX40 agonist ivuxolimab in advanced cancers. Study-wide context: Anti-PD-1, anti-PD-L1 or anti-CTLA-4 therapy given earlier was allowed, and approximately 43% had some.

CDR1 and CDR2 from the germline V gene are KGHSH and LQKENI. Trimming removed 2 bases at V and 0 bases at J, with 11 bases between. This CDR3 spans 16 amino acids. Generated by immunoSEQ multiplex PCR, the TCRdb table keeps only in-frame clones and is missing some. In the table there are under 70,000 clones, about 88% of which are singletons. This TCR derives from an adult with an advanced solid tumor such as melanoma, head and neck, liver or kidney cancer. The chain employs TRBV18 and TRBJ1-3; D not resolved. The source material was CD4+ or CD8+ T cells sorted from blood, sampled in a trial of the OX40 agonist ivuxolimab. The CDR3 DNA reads TGTGCCAGCTCACCATTTGCGGAATCCTCTGGAAACACCATATATTTT. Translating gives CASSPFAESSGNTIYF.